This TCR beta chain was obtained from a study of Epstein–Barr virus B cells in breast cancer (dated by TCRdb to the early 2020s). Broadly, across the study: Control T cells were grown by the rapid expansion method using irradiated PBMC feeders, soluble OKT3 and IL-2 around 200 U/ml, and were harvested about 10-13 days after stimulation. The study was a single-patient case report on whether tumor-infiltrating EBV+ B cells shape the T-cell receptor repertoire in triple-negative breast cancer. What the authors observed across the whole study: Since all data came from a single patient, described as a first proof of concept, generalization is limited.

Using RNeasy Micro or Mini kits with on-column DNase digestion, RNA was isolated from about 9.8e4 to 1.1e6 cultured T cells and then assessed on an Agilent 2100 Bioanalyzer. Library construction relied on 5' RACE. The SMARTer Human TCR a/b Profiling Kit was used to construct TCR libraries from RNA, capturing the full V(D)J regions of both the alpha and beta chains. Amplified libraries were purified with AMPure XP beads and validated on an Agilent 2100 Bioanalyzer with the DNA 1000 Kit. The libraries were sequenced on an Illumina MiSeq using the 600-cycle v3 reagent kit, which produced 2 x 300 bp paired-end reads. In the paper's pipeline: MiXCR and VDJTools were used to process the reads; non-productive clonotypes were removed, and clonotypes were merged by CDR3 amino acid sequence before frequencies were recalculated. CDR3 sequences were matched against the McPAS-TCR database allowing a Levenshtein distance of 1, and UpSet plots were made in R with UpSetR. TCRdb reprocessing: public reads trimmed at Q25 with fastp, clones called with MiXCR, in-frame beta chains kept. Identical CDR3 protein sequences are pooled into one entry, listed with their most common genes and DNA. Here the V and J calls rest on TCRdb's processing, not on the authors' analysis. This sample has fewer than 2,000 distinct CDR3 sequences in its table, and over 12% of those were observed once. The top ten constitute around 28% of the sample.

The germline V gene (reference sequence) gives CDR1 as DFQATT and CDR2 as SNEGSKA. Spanning cysteine to phenylalanine, the CDR3 consists of 11 amino acids. CDR3 DNA is the only sequence kept; it has 33 bases, read in frame from the first base. V and J lose 3 bases and 2 bases, and a span of 4 bases separates them. The sample holds a few counts of this clonotype. The specificity of this receptor is unknown. Base quality data are lacking; no much larger clone is found one base away. Sequencing was performed on tumor-infiltrating lymphocytes expanded in culture. The clonotype originates from a woman between 40 and 55 years old with triple-negative breast cancer. The V and J segments used are TRBV20-1 and TRBJ1-2; the D gene remains uncertain. The CDR3 region has the sequence CSARPNYGYTF. The sequenced DNA: TGCAGTGCTAGGCCCAACTATGGCTACACCTTC.